This T cell receptor (beta chain) stems from a study of early T cells in non-severe SARS-CoV-2 infection. Overall study context: From unsorted whole blood, bulk RNA was sequenced, and the chains remained unpaired.

Trimming took 4 bases from V and 5 from J, leaving 17 bases between them. The CDR3 has 15 residues. The germline V gene encodes CDR1 SGHAT and CDR2 FQDESV (reference sequence). The sample holds a few counts of this clonotype. What it recognizes is unknown. Broader study findings: Matches to VDJdb favored anti-spike CD8 responses and missed private and CD4 specificities.

The TCR library protocol was used to attach unique molecular identifiers. These identifiers were attached to individual cDNA molecules. MiXCR, applied by TCRdb to the 5' RACE reads, yields one record per CDR3 protein. The sample contains roughly 40,000 distinct CDR3 sequences, 12% of which appear only once. The gene calls are TRBV11-1 and TRBJ1-1; weak D call: TRBD1 (6 bases). Sequencing was performed on whole blood. This TCR derives from an adult who was a healthcare worker with PCR-confirmed SARS-CoV-2 infection or an uninfected control (not recorded which). Here the CDR3 reads CASSSLQGMRTEAFF. In DNA form, the CDR3 reads TGTGCCAGCAGCTCCCTACAGGGTATGAGGACTGAAGCTTTCTTT.